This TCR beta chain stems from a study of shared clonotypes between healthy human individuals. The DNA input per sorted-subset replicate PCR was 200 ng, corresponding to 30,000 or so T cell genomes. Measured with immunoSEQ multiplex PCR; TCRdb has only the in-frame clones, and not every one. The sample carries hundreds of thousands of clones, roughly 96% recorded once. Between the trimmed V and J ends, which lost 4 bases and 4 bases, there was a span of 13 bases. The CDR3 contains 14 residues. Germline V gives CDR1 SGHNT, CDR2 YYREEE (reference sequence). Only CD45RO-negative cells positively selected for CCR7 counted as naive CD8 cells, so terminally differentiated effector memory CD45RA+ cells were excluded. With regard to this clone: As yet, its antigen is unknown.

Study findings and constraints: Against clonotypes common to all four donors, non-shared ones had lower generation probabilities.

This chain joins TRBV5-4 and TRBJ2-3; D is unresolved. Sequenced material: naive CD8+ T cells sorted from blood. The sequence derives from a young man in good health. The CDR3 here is CASSLSLGSDTQYF. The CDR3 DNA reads TGTGCCAGCAGCCTGAGCTTGGGTTCAGATACGCAGTATTTT.